This TCR beta chain was found in a study of T-cell memory formation after mild COVID-19. Study information: Largely donor-specific TCR clusters were found. Findings and limits, study-wide: The study found contracting CD4+ clones mainly in CM and EM and contracting CD8+ clones in EMRA.

A word on this clonotype: Its antigen is not identified.

TCRdb analysed the 5' RACE reads with MiXCR anew, one entry per CDR3 protein. The sample has approximately 580,000 distinct CDR3 sequences; 20% are singletons. The TCR comes from an adult woman who had mild COVID-19 (a few samples of this study predate the infection). Cell type and time point are not known. Sequenced material: PBMCs or a T cell subset sorted from them (not recorded which).

The CDR3 coding sequence is TGTGCCACCAGTGATTCCTCTCGTCTCCCCGGGGAGCTGTTTTTT. Amino acids: CATSDSSRLPGELFF. The chain employs TRBV24-1 and TRBJ2-2; D ambiguous. The CDR3 sequence is 15 residues long. Germline-derived CDR1 and CDR2 are KGHDR and SFDVKD. Trimming pared 2 bases from V and 6 bases from J, leaving 12 bases between.